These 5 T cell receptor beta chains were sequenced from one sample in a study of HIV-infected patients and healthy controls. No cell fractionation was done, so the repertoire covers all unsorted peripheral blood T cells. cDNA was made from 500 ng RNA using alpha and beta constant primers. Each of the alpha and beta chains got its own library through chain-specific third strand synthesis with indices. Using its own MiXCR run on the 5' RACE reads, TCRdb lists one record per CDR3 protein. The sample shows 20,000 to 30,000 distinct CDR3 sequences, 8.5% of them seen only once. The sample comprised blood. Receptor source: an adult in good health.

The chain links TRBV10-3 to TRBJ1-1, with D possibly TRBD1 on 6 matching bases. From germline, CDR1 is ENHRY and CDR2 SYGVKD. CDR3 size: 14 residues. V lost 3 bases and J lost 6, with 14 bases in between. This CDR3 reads CAISENREASEAFF. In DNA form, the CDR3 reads TGTGCCATCAGTGAAAACAGGGAGGCGTCTGAAGCTTTCTTT.

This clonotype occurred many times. As DNA, the CDR3 is TGTGCCAGCAGTTACGGGCCAGGGGGTTCCTACGAGCAGTACTTC. This codes for CASSYGPGGSYEQYF. J is TRBJ2-7 and V is TRBV6-5, with 7 bases fitting TRBD1. Germline values: CDR1 MNHEY, CDR2 SVGAGI. CDR3 length equals 15 residues. The V gene end was trimmed by 2 bases and the J gene end by 1 base; junction bases not matched to a gene: 5.

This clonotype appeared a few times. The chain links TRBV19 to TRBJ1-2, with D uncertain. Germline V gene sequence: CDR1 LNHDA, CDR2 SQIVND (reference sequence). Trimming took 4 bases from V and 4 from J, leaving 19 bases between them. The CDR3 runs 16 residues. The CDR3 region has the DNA TGTGCCAGTAGTACCTCCTCCACGGGCGGAGGCTATGGCTACACCTTC. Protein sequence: CASSTSSTGGGYGYTF.

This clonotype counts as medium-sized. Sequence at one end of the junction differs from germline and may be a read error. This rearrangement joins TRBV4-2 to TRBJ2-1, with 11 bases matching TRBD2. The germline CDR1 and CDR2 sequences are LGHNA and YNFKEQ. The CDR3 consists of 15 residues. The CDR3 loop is CASSQELAGAGGELF. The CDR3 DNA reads TGTGCCAGCAGCCAAGAACTAGCGGGGGCCGGGGGAGAGCTCTTC.

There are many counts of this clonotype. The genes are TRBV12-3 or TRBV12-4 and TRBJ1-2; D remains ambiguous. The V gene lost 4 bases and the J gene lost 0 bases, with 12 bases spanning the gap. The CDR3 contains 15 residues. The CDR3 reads CASSSRLAPNYGYTF. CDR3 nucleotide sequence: TGTGCCAGCAGTTCCCGGTTGGCCCCTAACTATGGCTACACCTTC.